This TCR beta chain originates from a study of response to subunit inactivated influenza vaccine. Study findings and constraints: Few additional T cells are recruited per seasonal influenza vaccination, authors suggested.

TCRdb fed the RT-PCR reads into MiXCR, producing one record per CDR3 protein. The table shows about 780,000 distinct CDR3 sequences, with roughly 18% occurring only once. The germline V gene has CDR1 MDHEN and CDR2 SYDVKM. The CDR3 loop spans 14 amino acids. Deletions cut 5 bases from V and 3 bases from J, with 13 bases between. To note about this clonotype: Its specificity is unknown.

The V and J genes are TRBV28 and TRBJ1-2; a possible D gene is TRBD1 (5 bases). The sample in question was PBMCs from blood, obtained about 5 days after vaccination. This clonotype was obtained from a man aged 45-65 years who received an inactivated influenza vaccine. The CDR3 region is CASSDTRQHYGYTF. DNA of the CDR3: TGTGCCAGCAGTGACACGCGACAGCACTATGGCTACACCTTC.